This TCR beta chain stems from a study of cytomegalovirus exposure and HLA in healthy donors. Study findings and constraints: A previous analysis found most TCR beta V segments productive roughly 87% or roughly 30% of the time.

V trimming: 4 bases; J trimming: 9 bases; junction bases outside the gene matches: 8. The CDR3 is 13 residues long. Germline V gene lookup returns CDR1 SGDLS and CDR2 YYNGEE. This clone showed up just once. As yet, its antigen is unknown. The study ran its PCR with 60 Vbeta and 13 Jbeta primers. Libraries were prepared by immunoSEQ multiplex PCR; TCRdb keeps only in-frame clonotypes and omits some of them. The table has more than 100,000 clones, 65% to 75% seen once; the top ten hold approximately 5%. The TCR originated in a woman in her fifties or sixties in good health and CMV-seropositive. What was sequenced was PBMCs. The V gene is TRBV9, the J gene TRBJ2-3; 7 nucleotides line up with TRBD2. This CDR3 reads CASSSRTRETQYF. DNA of the CDR3: TGTGCCAGCAGCTCTCGGACTAGAGAGACGCAGTATTTT.